The present TCR beta chain was sequenced within a study of blood T cell repertoires in COVID-19 (dated by TCRdb to 2020 to 2021). Concerning the study at large: Collaborator samples came from the United States, Italy and Spain and covered acute and convalescent phases of COVID-19. Where HLA class I and class II types were available, the types were taken from metadata supplied by the sample provider, not from assay-based typing. The samples were drawn from the first 160 participants of the ongoing ImmuneRACE study and from 950 to 1,500 subjects provided by 6 global collaborators. Nearly every sample came with metadata listing a de-identified subject ID, COVID-19 status, age in years and sex. The prospective study material was composed of cDNA or gDNA derived from T cells, B-cell-depleted T cells, or PBMCs. The repertoires were made available in a free public database intended to serve as a resource for research on the immune response to SARS-CoV-2. Subjects who had been exposed to COVID-19, were actively infected with it, or had recovered from it provided the deeply sampled blood TCRbeta repertoires that made up the dataset. General study outcomes and caveats: How much clinical and demographic metadata was included differed by source and by participant, and the metadata was provided uncurated.

This clone was counted ten times or more. The antigen it binds to is not known. No base qualities exist here, and no much larger clone lies one base off it. TCRbeta CDR3 regions were amplified from genomic DNA by means of the immunoSEQ Assay, a bias-controlled multiplex PCR. In the source study's methods: Within the assay, amplification of reference gene primers was used to estimate how many nucleated cells each sample contained. Sequence reads were collapsed and filtered to measure the absolute abundance of every unique TCRbeta CDR3 rearrangement. For each sample, productive Simpson clonality was calculated by taking the square root of Simpson's diversity index across productive rearrangements. TCRdb re-hosts the immuneACCESS table, in-frame sequences only. Its copies lack some clones; in the studies checked, an unresolved V gene accounts for under half of them, and the cause for the rest is not known. V and J calls and clone size come straight from that table; D and trimming were deduced from the DNA. This sample has 250,000 to 350,000 clones in its table, and 85% to 90% of those were observed once. 2% to 3% of the sample lies in the top ten.

In the prospective study, participants were roughly 18 to 100 years old, resided in fewer than 25 geographic areas of the United States, and were enrolled through a virtual design. In the prospective study, cohorts were assigned on the basis of participant-reported clinical history obtained from a screening survey and a study questionnaire. ImmuneRACE Cohort 3 recovered participants were defined by two consecutive negative NP/OP PCR tests, healthcare professional clearance, or symptom resolution. In the prospective study, whole blood, serum and a nasopharyngeal or oropharyngeal swab were collected from each participant by mobile phlebotomists. Participants in the prospective study had the option to provide additional blood draws and questionnaires over a roughly 2-month period. Before DNA extraction, blood samples from the prospective study were shipped at room temperature or frozen. The TCR comes from a woman younger than 35 who had recovered from COVID-19. The specimen sequenced was PBMCs or T cells enriched from blood (not recorded which).

In nucleotides, the sequence is TGTGCCAGCAGCTTAGCGGGGCCCGACACCGGGGAGCTGTTTTTT. The translation is CASSLAGPDTGELFF. The sequence is built from TRBV7-9 and TRBJ2-2; the D gene is possibly TRBD1, with 5 bases matching. Its CDR3 holds 15 amino acids, cysteine through phenylalanine. The CDR3 DNA has 45 bases and is translated from base 1. CDR1 and CDR2, per the germline V gene (reference sequence), are SEHNR and FQNEAQ. A distance of 8 bases separates the germline ends of V and J, which lose 0 bases and 3 bases respectively.